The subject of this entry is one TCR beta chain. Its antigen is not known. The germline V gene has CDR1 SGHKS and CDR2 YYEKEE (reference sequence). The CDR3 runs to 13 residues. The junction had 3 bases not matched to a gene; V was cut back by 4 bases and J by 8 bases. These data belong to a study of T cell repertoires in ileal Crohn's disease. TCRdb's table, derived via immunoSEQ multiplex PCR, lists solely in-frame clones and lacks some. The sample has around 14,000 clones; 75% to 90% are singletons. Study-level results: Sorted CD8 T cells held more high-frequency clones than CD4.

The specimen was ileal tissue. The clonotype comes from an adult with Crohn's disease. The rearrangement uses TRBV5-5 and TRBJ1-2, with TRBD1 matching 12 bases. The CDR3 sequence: CASSPGTGGGYTF. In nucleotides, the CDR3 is TGTGCCAGCAGCCCAGGGACAGGGGGCGGCTACACCTTC.